This TCR beta chain was found in a study of blood T cell repertoires in COVID-19. Overall study: Acute and convalescent COVID-19 specimens originated in the United States, Italy and Spain.

Participants had their cohort set by participant-reported clinical history. Trimming shortened V by 1 base and J by 0 bases, and 17 bases separated the two germline ends. This CDR3 is 18 amino acids long. The germline CDR1 and CDR2 sequences are LGHNA and YSLEER. How the authors handled the data: Amplified reference gene primers provided the basis for estimating nucleated cell counts. TCRdb keeps only in-frame clones here, not all; method: immunoSEQ multiplex PCR. Clone size and V and J calls were adopted from that table, with D and trimming inferred from the DNA. Here the sample spans under 250,000 clones, approximately 81% being singletons.

This TCR was recovered from a woman aged 45-65 years with acute COVID-19. This sequence joins TRBV4-3 and TRBJ2-3, with a possible D match to TRBD2 (6 bases). Sequenced: PBMCs or T cells enriched from blood (not recorded which). This CDR3 reads CASSQVGGPWPSTDTQYF. The CDR3, as DNA: TGCGCCAGCAGCCAAGTTGGAGGGCCCTGGCCTAGCACAGATACGCAGTATTTT.